Presented here are 16 T cell receptor beta chains from one specimen sequenced in a study of blood T cell repertoires in COVID-19. Produced via immunoSEQ multiplex PCR; TCRdb's table is partial and in-frame only. Of hundreds of thousands of clones listed, approximately 88% are singletons. Sequencing was carried out using peripheral blood. These receptor sequences come from a woman aged 50 to 65 with COVID-19, enrolled during active disease.

V is TRBV3-1 (or the pseudogene TRBV3-2) and J is TRBJ2-3; 11 bases map to TRBD2. The CDR3 consists of 16 residues. Germline CDR1 reads LGHDT; CDR2 reads YNNKEL (reference sequence). V lost 4 bases and J lost 6; bases outside the gene matches: 9. Here the CDR3 DNA reads TGTGCCAGCAGCCGAGGGACTAGCGGTGAGCGGGATACGCAGTATTTT. This translates into CASSRGTSGERDTQYF.

V is TRBV21-1 and J is TRBJ2-5; whether TRBD2, the table's D call, matches the DNA was not checked. TRBV21-1 is a recognized pseudogene. The CDR3 spans 15 residues. The chain's CDR3 is CASSKEGRAQETQYF. CDR3 sequence (DNA): TGTGCCAGCAGCAAAGAGGGGAGGGCTCAAGAGACCCAGTACTTC.

V gene TRBV28 combines with J gene TRBJ2-4; D is ambiguous. The CDR3 length is 15 residues. Germline loops: CDR1 MDHEN, CDR2 SYDVKM. Trimming took off 1 base at V and 0 bases at J, with 7 bases between the two ends. Written as DNA, the CDR3 is TGTGCCAGCAGTTTATTCTTTCTAGCCAAAAACATTCAGTACTTC. Protein sequence: CASSLFFLAKNIQYF.

The chain carries TRBV13 and TRBJ1-5; D is undetermined. Germline V gives CDR1 PRHDT, CDR2 FYEKMQ (reference sequence). The CDR3 is made up of 17 amino acids. Trimming shortened V by 5 bases and J by 0 bases, and 17 bases separated the two germline ends. CDR3 region: CASSPPPGPISNQPQHF. The CDR3 DNA is TGTGCCAGCAGCCCTCCCCCAGGTCCCATTAGCAATCAGCCCCAGCATTTT.

This chain links TRBV12-3 or TRBV12-4 with TRBJ1-1; the match to TRBD1 covers 7 bases. V shed 5 bases and J 6 bases; nucleotides not matched to a gene: 3. The CDR3 contains 12 residues. CDR3 protein: CASSVQGAEAFF. The CDR3 DNA follows: TGTGCCAGCAGTGTGCAGGGGGCTGAAGCTTTCTTT.

The chain is built from TRBV10-1 and TRBJ2-7; 7 nucleotides match TRBD1. The V gene end was trimmed by 6 bases and the J gene end by 5 bases; junction bases not matched to a gene: 7. CDR1 and CDR2 from the germline V gene are WNHNN and SYGVQD (reference sequence). The CDR3 loop spans 13 amino acids. The CDR3 region is CASSDRVVHEQYF. Here the CDR3 DNA reads TGCGCCAGCAGCGACAGGGTGGTGCACGAGCAGTACTTC.

V and J are TRBV6-4 and TRBJ2-7, with 8 bases lining up with TRBD1. The CDR3 totals 16 residues. Germline-derived CDR1 and CDR2 are MRHNA and SNTAGT. Losses at the gene ends were 0 bases for V and 2 bases for J; bases not matched to a gene: 6. The CDR3 nucleotides read TGTGCCAGCAGTGACTCTCGACAGGGGCGGGCCTACGAGCAGTACTTC. This translates into CASSDSRQGRAYEQYF.

V is TRBV30 and J is TRBJ1-3; D might be TRBD1 (6 bases). Trimming stripped 4 bases from V and 10 bases from J, with 17 bases between. The CDR3 has 13 amino acids. Germline V CDR1 and CDR2: GTSNPN, SVGIG (reference sequence). In DNA form, the CDR3 reads TGTGCCTGGACCCTACGGGGCGGACAGACCATATATTTT. Protein product: CAWTLRGGQTIYF.

This clone has just a few counts. This chain joins TRBV29-1 and TRBJ1-1, with D possibly TRBD1 on 5 matching bases. Germline CDR1 and CDR2: SQVTM and ANQGSEA. The CDR3 loop spans 13 amino acids. V lost 7 bases, J lost 0 bases, and 12 bases lay in between. The CDR3 region is CSATDKVNTEAFF. The CDR3 nucleotides are TGCAGCGCTACGGACAAGGTGAACACTGAAGCTTTCTTT.

V usage is TRBV6-1 and J usage is TRBJ1-6; D unresolved. This CDR3 is 12 amino acids long. V lost 3 bases, J lost 12 bases, and 9 bases lay in between. Germline CDR1 is MNHNS and CDR2 is SASEGT. CDR3 residues: CASSDPGVPLHF. The CDR3 coding sequence is TGTGCCAGCAGTGACCCGGGAGTACCCCTCCACTTT.

The V and J genes are TRBV3-1 (or the pseudogene TRBV3-2) and TRBJ2-5; D might be TRBD2 (7 bases). Germline V CDR1 and CDR2: LGHDT, YNNKEL (reference sequence). Trimming took off 0 bases at V and 5 bases at J, with 19 bases between the two ends. The CDR3 is 17 residues long. CDR3: CASSQDRRRGGAETQYF. The CDR3 region has the DNA TGTGCCAGCAGCCAAGATCGGCGGAGGGGGGGGGCGGAGACCCAGTACTTC.

The V and J genes are TRBV11-2 and TRBJ1-4; D may be TRBD1 (6 bases). Germline lookup yields CDR1 SGHAT and CDR2 FQNNGV. With 0 bases removed from V and 8 bases from J, the gap between germline ends came to 16 bases. The CDR3 totals 16 residues. The CDR3 is CASSLDRQAGKEKLFF. Written as DNA, the CDR3 is TGTGCCAGCAGCTTAGACAGACAGGCAGGGAAAGAAAAACTGTTTTTT. Complete variable domain (other parts from reference TRBV11-2 and TRBJ1-4): EAGVAQSPRYKIIEKRQSVAFWCNPISGHATLYWYQQILGQGPKLLIQFQNNGVVDDSQLPKDRFSAERLKGVDSTLKIQPAKLEDSAVYLCASSLDRQAGKEKLFFGSGTQLSVL.

This clone was found a few times. The chain has TRBV27 and TRBJ2-7; TRBD1 matches 8 bases. CDR1 and CDR2 (germline): MNHEY, SMNVEV (reference sequence). The CDR3 runs to 12 residues. The V segment lost 3 bases and the J segment 7 bases; nucleotides outside the gene matches: 2. CDR3 nucleotides: TGTGCCAGCAGTTTCCGACAGGGGGAGCAGTACTTC. Protein product: CASSFRQGEQYF.

The chain employs TRBV2 and TRBJ2-5; D possibly corresponds to TRBD1 (6 bases). Per germline, CDR1 SNHLY and CDR2 FYNNEI. The CDR3 extends over 15 amino acids. Between the trimmed V and J ends, which lost 6 bases and 7 bases, there was a span of 21 bases. The CDR3 loop reads CASRSRFTGPGTQYF. CDR3 bases: TGTGCCAGCAGGTCCAGATTCACAGGGCCGGGGACCCAGTACTTC.

The chain employs TRBV6-1 and TRBJ1-6; 7 nucleotides align to TRBD1. Germline CDR1 and CDR2: MNHNS and SASEGT. J gave up 7 bases and V 2 bases, and 5 bases lay outside the gene matches. This CDR3 has 15 amino acids. The CDR3 reads CASSEPGQLNSPLHF. CDR3 sequence (DNA): TGTGCCAGCAGTGAACCGGGACAGTTGAATTCACCCCTCCACTTT.

This chain connects TRBV16 to TRBJ1-6, with a tentative D call TRBD1 (5 bases). With 0 bases removed from V and 7 bases from J, the gap between germline ends came to 7 bases. Germline assignment: CDR1 KGHSY and CDR2 FQNENV. CDR3 length: 14 residues. The CDR3 DNA reads TGTGCCAGCAGCCAATCAGCAGGGAATTCACCCCTCCACTTT. It translates to CASSQSAGNSPLHF. The entire variable domain, with the rest obtained from reference TRBV16 and TRBJ1-6, is as follows: GEEVAQTPKHLVRGEGQKAKLYCAPIKGHSYVFWYQQVLKNEFKFLISFQNENVFDETGMPKERFSAKCLPNSPCSLEIQATKLEDSAVYFCASSQSAGNSPLHFGNGTRLTVT.